Following are 24 T cell receptor beta chains from one sample sequenced in a study of identical twins. TCRdb independently ran MiXCR on the 5' RACE reads; one entry per CDR3 protein. The table lists about 190,000 distinct CDR3 sequences, roughly 15% of them singletons. These same data were also listed under a study on T cells expressing NK-cell markers.

Sequencing used CD8+ T cells sorted from blood. Receptors were obtained from a woman younger than 35 in good health.

This clonotype was found once. The chain has TRBV9 and TRBJ2-7, with D hard to call. The V gene lost 4 bases and the J gene lost 5 bases, with 13 bases spanning the gap. The CDR3 covers 13 residues. Germline CDR1 SGDLS, CDR2 YYNGEE. CDR3: CASSPPVGNEQYF. The DNA for the CDR3 is TGTGCCAGCAGCCCACCCGTTGGGAACGAGCAGTACTTC.

The rearrangement uses TRBV5-1 and TRBJ1-2; 7 nucleotides line up with TRBD1. Trimming took 6 bases from V and 3 from J; bases not matched to a gene: 5. Germline V gene data show CDR1 as SGHRS and CDR2 as YFSETQ. This CDR3 is built from 13 residues. CDR3 in amino acids: CASMGQWDYGYTF. CDR3 bases: TGCGCCAGCATGGGACAGTGGGACTATGGCTACACCTTC.

A few counts support this clonotype. The chain has TRBV5-6 and TRBJ1-1, with D tentatively TRBD1 (5 bases). CDR1 and CDR2 from the germline V gene are SGHDT and YYEEEE. V was trimmed by 0 bases and J by 3 bases, leaving 12 bases between them. CDR3 size: 15 residues. CDR3 coding DNA: TGTGCCAGCAGCTTGGGGGGGGGACCCGACACTGAAGCTTTCTTT. It is translated as CASSLGGGPDTEAFF.

This sequence joins TRBV4-1 and TRBJ2-3, with TRBD2 matching 13 bases. The CDR3 contains 14 residues. Unmatched junction bases numbered 7, after V lost 4 bases and J lost 12 bases. Germline V gives CDR1 MGHRA, CDR2 YSYEKL. CDR3 in amino acids: CASSPGLAGLDQYF. In DNA, the CDR3 is TGCGCCAGCAGCCCGGGACTAGCGGGGTTGGATCAGTATTTT.

This chain links TRBV20-1 with TRBJ1-1; D call uncertain. Trimming removed 0 bases from V and 5 bases from J, with 22 bases in between. CDR3 length: 17 amino acids. In germline, CDR1 is DFQATT, CDR2 SNEGSKA (reference sequence). Here the CDR3 reads CSARDNKRWLRMTEAFF. CDR3 sequence (DNA): TGCAGTGCTAGAGATAATAAGCGGTGGCTAAGGATGACTGAAGCTTTCTTT.

In this sample, this clonotype turned up a few times. The chain uses TRBV12-3 or TRBV12-4 and TRBJ2-6, with D perhaps being TRBD1 or TRBD2 (5 bases each). This CDR3 is built from 15 residues. Trimming removed 7 bases from V and 0 bases from J, with 10 bases in between. CDR3 loop: CASKGDASGANVLTF. The CDR3 bases are TGTGCCAGCAAAGGGGACGCCTCTGGGGCCAACGTCCTGACTTTC.

The V gene is TRBV27, the J gene TRBJ2-7; D possibly corresponds to TRBD2 (6 bases). The V gene's germline CDR1 is MNHEY and CDR2 SMNVEV (reference sequence). The CDR3 is 14 amino acids. V was shortened by 3 bases and J by 5 bases, with 14 bases between the two germline ends. The CDR3 sequence: CASSFSGLGDEQYF. The CDR3 nucleotides read TGTGCCAGCAGTTTCAGCGGGTTGGGGGACGAGCAGTACTTC.

V and J are TRBV7-2 and TRBJ2-7; D is perhaps TRBD1 (6 bases). The CDR3 totals 16 residues. Deletions cut 1 base from V and 3 bases from J, with 16 bases between. The germline V gene encodes CDR1 SGHTA and CDR2 FQGNSA. The CDR3 loop is CASSLEGVTARYEQYF. CDR3 bases: TGTGCCAGCAGCTTAGAGGGGGTGACGGCTCGCTACGAGCAGTACTTC.

This clonotype appeared a few times. The chain recombines TRBV12-3 or TRBV12-4 with TRBJ2-7, with D perhaps matching TRBD2 (5 bases). The CDR3 is made up of 15 amino acids. V was cut by 6 bases and J by 4 bases, with 19 bases left in between. The DNA of the CDR3 is TGTGCCAGCAGGCACCCGCTTAGCGAGGAGTACGAGCAGTACTTC. It translates to CASRHPLSEEYEQYF.

The genes are TRBV7-9 and TRBJ2-3, with TRBD2 matching over 11 bases. The V segment lost 6 bases and the J segment 1 base; nucleotides outside the gene matches: 6. The CDR3 spans 16 residues. CDR1 is SEHNR, CDR2 FQNEAQ, per germline (reference sequence). Here the CDR3 DNA reads TGTGCCAGCAGGCGATCACTAGCGGGGGGCACAGATACGCAGTATTTT. Protein sequence: CASRRSLAGGTDTQYF.

This chain joins TRBV27 and TRBJ1-5; TRBD1 matches at 11 bases. Germline values: CDR1 MNHEY, CDR2 SMNVEV (reference sequence). V was clipped by 2 bases and J by 5 bases; unmatched bases: 5. The CDR3 contains 16 residues. The CDR3 sequence is CASSLRAGQGDQPQHF. The DNA for the CDR3 is TGTGCCAGCAGTTTACGGGCGGGACAGGGGGATCAGCCCCAGCATTTT.

This clonotype showed up just a few times. This chain links TRBV9 with TRBJ1-2; no clear D gene. Germline V gives CDR1 SGDLS, CDR2 YYNGEE. Trimming removed 5 bases from V and 5 bases from J, with 16 bases in between. The CDR3 sequence is 14 residues long. CDR3 DNA: TGTGCCAGCAGGGGTACGACCGACAAATATGGCTACACCTTC. Translated, it gives CASRGTTDKYGYTF.

This clonotype was observed a handful of times. This rearrangement joins TRBV5-1 to TRBJ1-2; D possibly corresponds to TRBD1 (6 bases). This CDR3 is built from 12 residues. CDR1 is SGHRS and CDR2 is YFSETQ in the germline V gene. Trimming removed 7 bases at V and 8 bases at J, with 15 bases between. The CDR3 nucleotides read TGCGCCAGCGGACTAGGGGGATCCGGCTACACCTTC. This encodes CASGLGGSGYTF.

The chain employs TRBV27 and TRBJ1-2; tentative D call: TRBD1 (6 bases). V was trimmed by 6 bases and J by 3 bases, leaving 11 bases between them. Looked up from germline, CDR1 is MNHEY and CDR2 is SMNVEV (reference sequence). The CDR3 loop spans 13 amino acids. This chain's CDR3 is CASRTGAHYGYTF. The CDR3, as DNA: TGTGCCAGCAGGACGGGGGCCCACTATGGCTACACCTTC.

V gene TRBV19 combines with J gene TRBJ2-2; unclear D gene. The V gene's germline CDR1 is LNHDA and CDR2 SQIVND (reference sequence). Trimming left V 3 bases short and J 1 base short, with 0 bases between. The CDR3 is 12 amino acids. Here the CDR3 reads CASSMNTGELFF. For the CDR3, the DNA is TGTGCCAGTAGTATGAACACCGGGGAGCTGTTTTTT.

This clonotype occurred a few times. The genes are TRBV24-1 and TRBJ2-2; D uncertain. From germline, CDR1 is KGHDR and CDR2 SFDVKD. This CDR3 has 18 amino acids. The germline V and J ends were trimmed by 2 bases and 1 base, with 16 bases remaining between them. The CDR3 region has the DNA TGTGCCACCAGTGATTCTTCATCTTCCCAGGAGAACACCGGGGAGCTGTTTTTT. Encoded protein: CATSDSSSSQENTGELFF.

This clonotype was counted only a few times. The J gene is TRBJ1-1, the V gene TRBV2; no reliable D call. The CDR3 sequence is 12 residues long. Looked up from germline, CDR1 is SNHLY and CDR2 is FYNNEI. Trimming removed 6 bases from V and 3 bases from J, with 8 bases in between. CDR3 bases: TGTGCCAGCAGGCCAGGTTACACTGAAGCTTTCTTT. It yields the protein CASRPGYTEAFF.

This clonotype showed up just a few times. The rearrangement links TRBV24-1 to TRBJ2-1; 10 bases line up with TRBD1. The CDR3 is made up of 14 amino acids. Germline loops: CDR1 KGHDR, CDR2 SFDVKD. Unmatched junction bases numbered 4, after V lost 10 bases and J lost 2 bases. CDR3 residues: CATETGGAYNEQFF. The CDR3 nucleotides are TGTGCCACAGAGACAGGGGGCGCCTACAATGAGCAGTTCTTC.

Only a few counts were recorded for this clonotype. This CDR3 is CASSQAPAGLNTEAFF. The CDR3 coding sequence is TGCGCCAGCAGCCAGGCCCCCGCGGGGTTGAACACTGAAGCTTTCTTT. The chain joins TRBV4-3 to TRBJ1-1; D unresolved. Trimming left V 3 bases short and J 0 bases short, with 14 bases between. Germline lookup yields CDR1 LGHNA and CDR2 YSLEER. The length of the CDR3 is 16 residues.

This clonotype occurred a few times. The V call is TRBV20-1, the J call TRBJ1-1; D gene unclear. The germline V and J ends were trimmed by 2 bases and 0 bases, with 10 bases remaining between them. The CDR3 runs 14 residues. Germline V lookup: CDR1 DFQATT, CDR2 SNEGSKA (reference sequence). In DNA form, the CDR3 reads TGCAGTGCTAGAATTAGGGAGGTGAACACTGAAGCTTTCTTT. It translates to CSARIREVNTEAFF.

There are a few counts of this clonotype. This chain joins TRBV12-3 or TRBV12-4 and TRBJ2-1; a weak D match, TRBD1 (6 bases). The CDR3 has 12 amino acids. V lost 6 bases and J 9 bases, leaving 12 bases between the germline ends. For the CDR3, the DNA is TGTGCCAGCAGCCCAGGGGAAGGTGAGCAGTTCTTC. Its translation is CASSPGEGEQFF.

This clonotype was seen many times. J is TRBJ2-2 and V is TRBV28; D not certain. Germline CDR1 reads MDHEN; CDR2 reads SYDVKM. This CDR3 is built from 14 residues. The V gene lost 2 bases and the J gene lost 3 bases, with 7 bases spanning the gap. As DNA, the CDR3 is TGTGCCAGCAGTTTAGGGTTGTACACCGGGGAGCTGTTTTTT. This encodes CASSLGLYTGELFF.

This clonotype occurred a few times. This chain uses TRBV20-1 with TRBJ2-1; 8 bases match TRBD2. The junction had 5 bases not matched to a gene; V was cut back by 4 bases and J by 0 bases. In germline, CDR1 is DFQATT, CDR2 SNEGSKA (reference sequence). There are 15 residues in the CDR3. CDR3 protein: CSATQSGSSYNEQFF. In DNA, the CDR3 is TGCAGTGCTACTCAAAGCGGGAGCTCCTACAATGAGCAGTTCTTC.

This chain joins TRBV6-5 and TRBJ1-5; D call uncertain. The CDR3 has 12 residues. Germline V CDR1 and CDR2: MNHEY, SVGAGI. Trimming shortened V by 6 bases and J by 8 bases, and 11 bases separated the two germline ends. Here the CDR3 reads CASRRVGEPQHF. CDR3 coding DNA: TGTGCCAGCAGAAGGGTCGGAGAGCCCCAGCATTTT.